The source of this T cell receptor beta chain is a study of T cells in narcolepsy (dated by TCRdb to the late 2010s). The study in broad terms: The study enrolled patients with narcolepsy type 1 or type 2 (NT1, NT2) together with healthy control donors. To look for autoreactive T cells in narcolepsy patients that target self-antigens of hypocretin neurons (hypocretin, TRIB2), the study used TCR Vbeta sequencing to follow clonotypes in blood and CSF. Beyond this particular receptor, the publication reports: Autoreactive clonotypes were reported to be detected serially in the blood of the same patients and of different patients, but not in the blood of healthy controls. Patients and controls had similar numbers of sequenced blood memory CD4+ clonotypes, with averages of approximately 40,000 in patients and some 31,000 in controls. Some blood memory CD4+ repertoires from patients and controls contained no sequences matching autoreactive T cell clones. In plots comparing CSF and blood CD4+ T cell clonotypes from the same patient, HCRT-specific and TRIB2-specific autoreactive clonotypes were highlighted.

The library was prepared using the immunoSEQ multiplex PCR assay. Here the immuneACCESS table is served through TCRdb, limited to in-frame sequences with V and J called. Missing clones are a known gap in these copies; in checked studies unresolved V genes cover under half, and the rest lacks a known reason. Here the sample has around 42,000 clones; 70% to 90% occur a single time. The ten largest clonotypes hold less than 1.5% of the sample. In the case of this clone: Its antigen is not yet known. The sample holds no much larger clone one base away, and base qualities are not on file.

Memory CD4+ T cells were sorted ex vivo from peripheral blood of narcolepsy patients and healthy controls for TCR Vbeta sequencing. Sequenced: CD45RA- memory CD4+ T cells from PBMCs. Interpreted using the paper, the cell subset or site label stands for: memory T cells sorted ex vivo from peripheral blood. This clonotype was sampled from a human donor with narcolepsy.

This receptor has the CDR3 CASGPYDRLSTDTQYF. The DNA is as follows: TGTGCTAGTGGTCCTTACGACAGGCTTAGCACAGATACGCAGTATTTT. The rearrangement combines TRBV12-5 with TRBJ2-3; the D gene is perhaps TRBD1, on 6 matching bases. The cysteine opens and the phenylalanine closes a CDR3 of 16 amino acids. CDR3 DNA only is kept here, 48 bases in frame from base 1. CDR1 and CDR2, looked up from the germline V gene, are LGHNT and FRNRAP. Deletion took 5 bases off V and 0 bases off J, with a span of 15 bases between the germline ends.